A selection of T cell receptor beta chains follows, all from one sample in a study of CD8+ T cells in alopecia areata. TCRdb's table, derived via immunoSEQ multiplex PCR, lists solely in-frame clones and lacks some. This sample has some 150,000 clones, with 50% to 75% found just once. This specimen was CD4+ T cells sorted from blood, taken between weeks 55 and 65, from a patient treated with tofacitinib. These receptors were taken from a human donor with alopecia areata. CDR3s include the opening cysteine and the closing phenylalanine or tryptophan. A D gene is named only where the DNA matches it firmly. Clone size is not always given. Where it is, it says once, few, many or a class for expanded clones.

TRBV7-2,few,.,TRBJ1-2,TGTGCCAGCAGCTCCCGGGGCCAGGCGCGGGGCTACACCTTC,CASSSRGQARGYTF
TRBV19,.,.,TRBJ2-1,TGTGCCAGTAGTATCGCGGGGTCATGGGACAATGAGCAGTTCTTC,CASSIAGSWDNEQFF
TRBV7-2,.,.,TRBJ1-6,TGTGCCAGCAGCTTAGCGGGTGCCTTAAATTCACCCCTCCACTTT,CASSLAGALNSPLHF
TRBV2,.,.,TRBJ1-5,TGTGCCAGCAGTGATTTTAGTAGCAATCAGCCCCAGCATTTT,CASSDFSSNQPQHF
TRBV7-9,.,.,TRBJ2-4,TGTGCCAGCAGCTTTCAGGGAACCCAAAACATTCAGTACTTC,CASSFQGTQNIQYF
TRBV19,few,TRBD1,TRBJ1-2,TGTGCCAGCGTCAAGGGGGCTTCCTATGGCTACACCTTC,CASVKGASYGYTF
TRBV6-6,few,.,TRBJ2-1,TGTGCCAGCAGTCCCGGGACTCGGGGTGAGCAGTTCTTC,CASSPGTRGEQFF
TRBV6-1,few,.,TRBJ2-4,TGTGCCAGCAGTGAACTCCCTAGGAACATTCAGTACTTC,CASSELPRNIQYF
TRBV2,few,.,TRBJ1-3,TGTGCCAGCAGCGATTGGAACACCATATATTTT,CASSDWNTIYF
TRBV29-1,.,.,TRBJ1-2,TGCAGCGTTGCACTGGGGGAATATGGCTACACCTTC,CSVALGEYGYTF
TRBV7-9,.,.,TRBJ1-6,TGTGCCAGCAGCTGGGTAGAAGATTCACCCCTCCACTTT,CASSWVEDSPLHF
TRBV27,once,TRBD1,TRBJ2-1,TGTGCCAGCACGGTGAATAACAGGGGGCTCGGAGAGAAGTTCTTC,CASTVNNRGLGEKFF
TRBV15,.,.,TRBJ2-7,TGTGCCACCAGCAGCTTTAAGGGAAACTACGAGCAGTACTTC,CATSSFKGNYEQYF
TRBV6-5,.,TRBD1,TRBJ1-6,TGTGCCAGCAGTCTACAGGGGGAAAGTTCACCCCTCCACTTT,CASSLQGESSPLHF
TRBV2,.,.,TRBJ1-5,TGTGCCAGCAGAGCCGGGACAAGAAATCAGCCCCAGCATTTT,CASRAGTRNQPQHF
TRBV29-1,few,.,TRBJ2-7,TGCAGCGTTGCCCAAAGGGCAGGTACCTACGAGCAGTACTTC,CSVAQRAGTYEQYF
TRBV11-2,.,TRBD1,TRBJ2-3,TGTGCCAGCAGCTCACCGGGACAGGGAATCGCGCAGTATTTT,CASSSPGQGIAQYF
TRBV2,.,.,TRBJ2-5,TGTGCCAGCAGGGACACGGAAGAGACCCAGTACTTC,CASRDTEETQYF
TRBV4-1,few,.,TRBJ2-3,TGCGCCAGCAGCCAACCCGGGACCCGATTCACAGATACGCAGTATTTT,CASSQPGTRFTDTQYF
TRBV14,.,TRBD1,TRBJ1-1,TGTGCCAGCAGCCACCGGGACAGGGATACGAGCACTGAAGCTTTCTTT,CASSHRDRDTSTEAFF
TRBV4-2,.,TRBD1,TRBJ2-1,TGTGCCAGCAGCCTACCCGGGACAGGGGCTGATGAGCAGTTCTTC,CASSLPGTGADEQFF
TRBV7-9,.,TRBD1,TRBJ2-7,TGTGCCAGCAGTGGGACAGCGCAGTACTTC,CASSGTAQYF